These 20 T cell receptor beta chains originate from one sample sequenced in a study of T-cell reconstitution after alpha-beta-depleted transplantation in children. Using unique molecular identifiers, the investigators prepared the TCRbeta library. Using its own MiXCR run on the PCR reads, TCRdb lists one record per CDR3 protein. Of around 25,000 distinct CDR3 sequences listed, 18% were seen once; the top ten hold about a third. The sequencing here drew on PBMCs, mostly from graft donor cells, taken 60 days after TCRalphabeta/CD19-depleted stem cell transplant. The origin of the receptors is a male patient between 2 and 10 years old who had a stem cell transplant for acute lymphoblastic leukemia, so the T cells may come from the graft donor.

V is TRBV6-1 and J is TRBJ1-5; 10 positions match TRBD1. V lost 5 bases, J lost 2 bases, and 3 bases stayed unmatched. Germline V CDR1 and CDR2: MNHNS, SASEGT. The CDR3 contains 15 residues. The CDR3 here is CASSSGTGGNQPQHF. CDR3 in DNA: TGTGCCAGCAGTTCCGGGACAGGGGGCAATCAGCCCCAGCATTTT.

The chain uses TRBV7-9 and TRBJ2-5, with D hard to call. Germline V gene sequence: CDR1 SEHNR, CDR2 FQNEAQ (reference sequence). Trimming cost V 2 bases and J 4 bases, with 8 bases left between them. The CDR3 has 13 residues. Here the CDR3 DNA reads TGTGCCAGCAGCTTACCTGGGGTAGAGACCCAGTACTTC. Residues: CASSLPGVETQYF. The variable domain in full, with the rest retrieved from reference TRBV7-9 and TRBJ2-5, is DTGVSQNPRHKITKRGQNVTFRCDPISEHNRLYWYRQTLGQGPEFLTYFQNEAQLEKSRLLSDRFSAERPKGSFSTLEIQRTEQGDSAMYLCASSLPGVETQYFGPGTRLLVL.

This chain uses TRBV3-1 with TRBJ2-2, with D possibly being TRBD1 or TRBD2 (6 bases each). The CDR3 sequence is 15 residues long. V gave up 2 bases and J gave up 5 bases, with 12 bases separating them. Germline loops: CDR1 LGHDT, CDR2 YNNKEL (reference sequence). DNA of the CDR3: TGTGCCAGCAGCCAATACGGGGGACAAACCGGGGAGCTGTTTTTT. Translation: CASSQYGGQTGELFF.

Of note for this clonotype: A much larger clone lies a single base off, so this may be a read error. Without the conserved terminal phenylalanine or tryptophan, this CDR3 likely stems from a read error. The rearrangement joins TRBV20-1 to TRBJ2-3, with D perhaps TRBD1 or TRBD2 (6 bases each). This CDR3 has 16 amino acids. Per germline, CDR1 DFQATT and CDR2 SNEGSKA (reference sequence). The chain's CDR3 is CVGGEGRVLSTDTQYS. In nucleotides, the CDR3 is TGCGTGGGGGGCGAGGGCCGGGTTTTATCGACAGATACGCAGTATTCT.

Remarks on this clonotype: Germline and junction disagree at one end, which may indicate a read error. V usage is TRBV3-1 and J usage is TRBJ2-3; TRBD2 matches at 10 bases. The CDR3 runs 21 residues. Germline CDR1 and CDR2: LGHDT and YNNKEL (reference sequence). CDR3 protein: CANSQDGASGGSITSTDTQYF. As DNA, the CDR3 is TGTGCCAACAGCCAAGATGGCGCTAGCGGGGGCTCGATTACTAGCACAGATACGCAGTATTTT.

The chain recombines TRBV12-3 or TRBV12-4 with TRBJ1-5; D uncertain. The ends were cut back, 4 bases at V and 4 bases at J, with 8 bases in the middle. The CDR3 extends over 13 amino acids. The CDR3 coding sequence is TGTGCCAGCAGTTCCCTCGGGAATCAGCCCCAGCATTTT. Its translation is CASSSLGNQPQHF.

This clonotype was counted between two and nine times. The genes are TRBV7-9 and TRBJ1-1; tentative D call: TRBD1 (5 bases). Trimming removed 1 base from V and 6 bases from J, with 9 bases in between. Germline V lookup: CDR1 SEHNR, CDR2 FQNEAQ (reference sequence). This CDR3 comprises 13 residues. The CDR3 protein is CASSLEGVSEAFF. The CDR3, as DNA: TGTGCCAGCAGCTTAGAAGGGGTTTCTGAAGCTTTCTTT.

This clonotype was counted many times. The V and J genes are TRBV6-5 and TRBJ2-2; D ambiguous. The V end was cut by 6 bases, the J end by 2 bases, with 19 bases between. Germline V CDR1 and CDR2: MNHEY, SVGAGI. This CDR3 region has 17 residues. CDR3 coding DNA: TGTGCCAGCAGCTACATTATCGGAACGGCTAACACCGGGGAGCTGTTTTTT. It specifies CASSYIIGTANTGELFF.

This clonotype showed up many times. This rearrangement joins TRBV24-1 to TRBJ2-1; 10 positions match TRBD1. Germline loops: CDR1 KGHDR, CDR2 SFDVKD. The CDR3 has 16 residues. V was pared by 9 bases and J by 6 bases, with 13 bases of the junction left unmatched. This chain's CDR3 is CATSDRGLSFGNEQFF. CDR3 DNA: TGTGCCACCTCAGACAGGGGGCTTTCTTTTGGCAATGAGCAGTTCTTC.

This clonotype was counted many times. The V call is TRBV7-9, the J call TRBJ1-6; 8 bases are a match to TRBD1. CDR1 and CDR2 from the germline V gene are SEHNR and FQNEAQ (reference sequence). This CDR3 is 12 amino acids long. The V and J ends lost 4 bases and 14 bases, in that order; junction bases with no gene match: 4. DNA of the CDR3: TGTGCCAGCAGCTACTCACAGGGGGCCCTCCACTTT. Encoded protein: CASSYSQGALHF.

This chain joins TRBV27 and TRBJ2-7; D is perhaps TRBD2 (5 bases). The CDR3 is 16 amino acids. The V gene lost 6 bases and the J gene lost 0 bases, with 18 bases spanning the gap. The germline CDR1 and CDR2 sequences are MNHEY and SMNVEV (reference sequence). The DNA of the CDR3 is TGTGCCAGCAGCCCTGACGGGGTGTCGTTCTCCTACGAGCAGTACTTC. Its protein product is CASSPDGVSFSYEQYF.

The rearrangement joins TRBV20-1 to TRBJ2-3; the D gene is possibly TRBD2 (6 bases). From germline, CDR1 is DFQATT and CDR2 SNEGSKA (reference sequence). CDR3 length: 17 residues. V dropped 3 bases and J dropped 6 bases, with 25 bases sitting between them. CDR3 loop: CSARTAGRGPLGDTQYF. In DNA form, the CDR3 reads TGCAGTGCTAGGACCGCGGGGCGGGGCCCCCTGGGCGATACGCAGTATTTT.

This clonotype appeared many times. The genes are TRBV6-6 and TRBJ2-3; possibly TRBD1 for D (6 bases). V lost 4 bases to trimming and J lost 3 bases, with 11 bases between them. The V gene's germline CDR1 is MNHNY and CDR2 SVGAGI (reference sequence). The CDR3 has 14 residues. The CDR3, as DNA: TGTGCCAGCAGTTCCGGGACATTTACAGATACGCAGTATTTT. Translation: CASSSGTFTDTQYF.

This chain connects TRBV2 to TRBJ1-5; 9 bases are shared with TRBD1. This CDR3 is built from 16 residues. V dropped 4 bases and J dropped 2; count of bases not matched to a gene: 6. Germline CDR1 is SNHLY and CDR2 is FYNNEI. The CDR3 reads CASSGGDRAGNQPQHF. CDR3 in DNA: TGTGCCAGCAGTGGGGGGGACAGGGCTGGCAATCAGCCCCAGCATTTT.

The table lists this clonotype with many counts. V gene TRBV4-3 combines with J gene TRBJ1-2; D uncertain. The CDR3 is made up of 15 amino acids. Germline loops: CDR1 LGHNA, CDR2 YSLEER. V lost 0 bases, J lost 8 bases, and 16 bases lay in between. Here the CDR3 reads CASSQESSLESGYTF. The CDR3 DNA follows: TGCGCCAGCAGCCAAGAGTCCAGTCTTGAGAGCGGCTACACCTTC.

This clonotype was recorded a few times. The genes are TRBV11-2 and TRBJ2-3; D ambiguous. Germline lookup yields CDR1 SGHAT and CDR2 FQNNGV. CDR3 length: 15 amino acids. The V end was cut by 5 bases, the J end by 3 bases, with 15 bases between. The CDR3 protein is CASSAKHARTDTQYF. Here the CDR3 DNA reads TGTGCCAGCAGCGCTAAACACGCTAGGACAGATACGCAGTATTTT.

The chain couples TRBV7-2 to TRBJ1-3; TRBD1 agrees at 9 bases. The germline CDR1 and CDR2 sequences are SGHTA and FQGNSA. Germline trimming cut 5 bases from V and 2 bases from J; bases unmatched to any gene: 1. The CDR3 is made up of 14 amino acids. CDR3 in amino acids: CASSRDRAGNTIYF. The CDR3 DNA is TGTGCCAGCAGCCGGGACAGGGCTGGAAACACCATATATTTT.

V gene TRBV20-1 combines with J gene TRBJ2-1, with TRBD2 matching over 15 bases. CDR1 is DFQATT, CDR2 SNEGSKA, per germline (reference sequence). The CDR3 spans 17 residues. Trimming took 2 bases from V and 6 from J; bases not matched to a gene: 8. CDR3 nucleotides: TGCAGTGCTAGATACCCTGGACTAGCGGGGGGGCCCAATGAGCAGTTCTTC. This gives the protein CSARYPGLAGGPNEQFF.

The table lists this clonotype with a few counts. This chain links TRBV7-9 with TRBJ1-2, with D unclear. Trimming removed 5 bases from V and 7 bases from J, with 20 bases in between. The CDR3 has 15 residues. Germline V gives CDR1 SEHNR, CDR2 FQNEAQ (reference sequence). This CDR3 is CASSARDGELVGYTF. CDR3 DNA sequence: TGTGCCAGCAGCGCAAGAGACGGAGAGTTGGTTGGCTACACCTTC. Variable domain in full (rest from reference TRBV7-9 and TRBJ1-2): DTGVSQNPRHKITKRGQNVTFRCDPISEHNRLYWYRQTLGQGPEFLTYFQNEAQLEKSRLLSDRFSAERPKGSFSTLEIQRTEQGDSAMYLCASSARDGELVGYTFGSGTRLTVV.

Note on this clonotype: A read error is possible here, since a much larger clone lies one base away. The V call is TRBV25-1, the J call TRBJ2-7; possibly TRBD2 for D (7 bases). V lost 6 bases, J lost 5 bases, and 20 bases lay in between. Germline CDR1 reads MGHDK; CDR2 reads SYGVNS. CDR3 length: 15 amino acids. As DNA, the CDR3 is TGTGCCAGCAGAGAAGGGGGGGATCTAAAAAACGAGCAGTACTTC. Its translation is CASREGGDLKNEQYF.